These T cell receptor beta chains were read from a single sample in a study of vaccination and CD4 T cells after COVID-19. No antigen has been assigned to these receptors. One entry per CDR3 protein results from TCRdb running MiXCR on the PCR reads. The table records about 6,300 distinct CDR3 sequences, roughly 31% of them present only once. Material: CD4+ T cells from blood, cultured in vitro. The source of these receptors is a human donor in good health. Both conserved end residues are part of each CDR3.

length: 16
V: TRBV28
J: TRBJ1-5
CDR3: CASGGTLLHYNQPQHF

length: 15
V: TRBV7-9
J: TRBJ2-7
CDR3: CASSFYGSGGYEQYF

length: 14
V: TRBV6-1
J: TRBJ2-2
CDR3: CASSRDSNTGELFF

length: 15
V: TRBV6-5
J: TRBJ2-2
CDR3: CASSYWTGSAGELFF

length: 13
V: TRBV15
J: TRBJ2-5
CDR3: CATRRRFQETQYF

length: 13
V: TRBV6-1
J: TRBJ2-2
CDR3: CASSLQGIGELFF

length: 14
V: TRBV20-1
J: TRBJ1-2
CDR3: CSARAGQGNYGYTF

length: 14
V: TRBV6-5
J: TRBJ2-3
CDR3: CASSYGLSTDTQYF

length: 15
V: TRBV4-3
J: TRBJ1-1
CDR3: CASSQDPGARTEAFF

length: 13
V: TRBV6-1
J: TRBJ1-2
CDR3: CASSEEGNYGYTF

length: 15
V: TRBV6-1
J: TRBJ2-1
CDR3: CASSPRTSGGNEQFF

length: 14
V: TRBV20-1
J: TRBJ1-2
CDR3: CSARGTGASYGYTF

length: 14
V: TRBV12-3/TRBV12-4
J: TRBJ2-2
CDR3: CAGGQGLNTGELFF

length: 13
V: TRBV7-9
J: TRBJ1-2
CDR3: CASSLEEYYGYTF

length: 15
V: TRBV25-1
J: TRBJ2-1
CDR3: CASSEGLAGRNEQFF

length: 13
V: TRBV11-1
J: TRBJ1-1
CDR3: CASSHRVDTEAFF

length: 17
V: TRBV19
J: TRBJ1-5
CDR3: CASSIMSQGLSNQPQHF

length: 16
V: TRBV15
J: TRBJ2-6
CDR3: CATSREWGSGANVLTF

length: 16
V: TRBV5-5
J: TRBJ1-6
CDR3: CASTDPGTGVYSPLHF

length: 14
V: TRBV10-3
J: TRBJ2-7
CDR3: CAISEPFPPGEQYF

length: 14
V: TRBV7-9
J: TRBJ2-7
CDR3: CASSTGGPGYEQYF

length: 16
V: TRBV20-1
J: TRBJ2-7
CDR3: CSARGALAGESYEQYF

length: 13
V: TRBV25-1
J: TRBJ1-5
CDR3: CASSASGNQPQHF

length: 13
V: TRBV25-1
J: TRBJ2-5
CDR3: CASTREAQETQYF

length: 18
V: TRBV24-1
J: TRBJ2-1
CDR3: CATSEGTSGLRRKNEQFF

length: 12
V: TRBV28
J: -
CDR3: CASSLTANEQYF

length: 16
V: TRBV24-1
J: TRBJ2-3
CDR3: CATSDPGLAGGDTQYF

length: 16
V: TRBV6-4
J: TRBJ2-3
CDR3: CASSDSPGQATDTQYF

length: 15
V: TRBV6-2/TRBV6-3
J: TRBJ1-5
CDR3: CASSRPTGDGQPQHF

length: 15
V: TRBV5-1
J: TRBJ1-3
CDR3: CASSSGQTSGNTIYF

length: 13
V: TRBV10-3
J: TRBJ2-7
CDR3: CAIKAGGSYEQYF

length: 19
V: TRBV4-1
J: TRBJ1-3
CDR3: CASSQAPVYNRGPGNTIYF